These 13 T cell receptor beta chains originate from one sample sequenced in a study of T cells in women clearing cervical HPV infection. The repertoire was sequenced with immunoSEQ multiplex PCR; TCRdb's copy has only in-frame clones and lacks some. This table holds some 15,000 clones. Specimen: blood buffy coat. These receptors all stem from a woman between 18 and 75 years old with a cervical HPV16 infection that either progressed to CIN3+ or cleared (not recorded which).

As for this clone: The CDR3 goes on 3 residues after the read ends, and that part is filled in from the germline J gene. This sequence joins TRBV19 and TRBJ2-3, with 7 bases fitting TRBD2. J lost 2 bases, V lost 3 bases, and 8 bases had no gene match. Germline lookup yields CDR1 LNHDA and CDR2 SQIVND (reference sequence). This CDR3 is built from 16 residues. CDR3 bases read: TGTGCCAGTAGTATTAGGAGTGCGGGGGTCACAGATACG. This gives the protein CASSIRSAGVTDT. The complete CDR3 reads CASSIRSAGVTDTQYF.

A remark on this clone: The CDR3 extends 3 residues past the end of the read, so its final part is completed from the germline J gene. The chain is built from TRBV5-1 and TRBJ2-4; 13 nucleotides align to TRBD2. Germline-derived CDR1 and CDR2 are SGHRS and YFSETQ. The CDR3 loop spans 15 amino acids. CDR3 region: CASSAGTSGEETQYF. The DNA read from the CDR3 is TGCGCCAGCAGCGCAGGGACTAGCGGGGAAGAGACT.

The CDR3 reads CSVAPSQETQYF. The part of the CDR3 DNA that was read is TGCAGCGTTGCCCCCAGCCAAGAGACC. V gene TRBV29-1 combines with J gene TRBJ2-5; D call uncertain. The read terminates 3 residues ahead of where the CDR3 ends, so the germline J gene completes it. Trimming pared 4 bases from V and 1 base from J, leaving 7 bases between. The CDR3 spans 12 residues. Germline-derived CDR1 and CDR2 are SQVTM and ANQGSEA.

Comments on this clone: Coverage ceases 3 residues before the CDR3 finishes, and the germline J gene fills in the end. The rearrangement uses TRBV19 and TRBJ2-3, with unresolved D. The CDR3 runs to 13 residues. Germline-derived CDR1 and CDR2 are LNHDA and SQIVND (reference sequence). Partial CDR3 DNA: TGTGCCAGTAGCGGAGAGCGCAATCAGCCG. Its translation: CASSGERNQP. The whole CDR3 sequence is CASSGERNQPQYF.

A remark on this clone: Read sequence stops 3 residues before the CDR3 end, and the germline J gene provides the missing end. V is TRBV19 and J is TRBJ2-2; 9 bases align to TRBD2. This CDR3 contains 14 residues. J gave up 1 base and V 7 bases, and 1 base lay outside the gene matches. The germline gives CDR1 LNHDA, CDR2 SQIVND (reference sequence). CDR3 protein: CASKTSGNTGELFF. Incomplete CDR3 DNA: TGTGCCAGTAAGACTAGCGGGAACACCGGGGAG. Looking up the rest from reference TRBV19 and TRBJ2-2 gives the full variable domain: DGGITQSPKYLFRKEGQNVTLSCEQNLNHDAMYWYRQDPGQGLRLIYYSQIVNDFQKGDIAEGYSVSREKKESFPLTVTSAQKNPTAFYLCASKTSGNTGELFFGEGSRLTVL.

Comment on this clone: The read finishes 3 residues shy of the CDR3 end, and the germline J gene is used to complete it. The chain employs TRBV5-6 and TRBJ2-7; D assignment may be TRBD1 or TRBD2 (6 bases each). Germline V lookup: CDR1 SGHDT, CDR2 YYEEEE. This CDR3 region has 15 residues. The sequenced CDR3 bases are TGTGCTAGCGGAGACACAGGGAGAAGCTCCTACGAG. This codes for CASGDTGRSSYE. The complete CDR3 reads CASGDTGRSSYEQYF.

Notes on this clone: The read stops 3 residues short of the end of the CDR3; the missing end is completed from the germline J gene. This chain connects TRBV5-1 to TRBJ1-1, with a possible D match to TRBD1 (5 bases). Germline V gene lookup returns CDR1 SGHRS and CDR2 YFSETQ. This CDR3 is built from 14 residues. Trimming took 4 bases from V and 5 from J, leaving 15 bases between them. The CDR3 DNA, read in part, is TGCGCCAGCAGCCCCGGGACGGGGGGGACTGAA. This sequence encodes CASSPGTGGTE. The full CDR3 protein is CASSPGTGGTEAFF.

Comments on this clone: The read stops 3 residues short of the end of the CDR3; the missing end is completed from the germline J gene. V gene TRBV7-8 combines with J gene TRBJ1-2, with a possible D match to TRBD1 (6 bases). Per the germline V gene, CDR1 is SGHVS and CDR2 is FQNEAQ. Trimming took off 5 bases at V and 1 base at J, with 14 bases between the two ends. The CDR3 totals 15 residues. The sequenced part of the CDR3 DNA is TGTGCCAGCAGCCCCCGGGGGGCCCATAACTATGGC. Its translation: CASSPRGAHNYG. The entire CDR3 reads CASSPRGAHNYGYTF.

The part of the CDR3 DNA that was read is TGTGCCAGCAGCAACCGGGACTTCTACACCGGGGAG. Translating it yields CASSNRDFYTGE. The full-length CDR3 reads as CASSNRDFYTGELFF. V gene TRBV11-2 combines with J gene TRBJ2-2, with a possible D match to TRBD2 (6 bases). From the germline J gene comes the end of the CDR3, since the read stops 3 residues before it. V lost 5 bases and J lost 3, with 13 bases in between. The CDR3 sequence is 15 residues long. Germline CDR1 SGHAT, CDR2 FQNNGV.

To note about this clone: The read stops 3 residues short of the end of the CDR3; the missing end is completed from the germline J gene. The chain carries TRBV20-1 and TRBJ2-3; 8 nucleotides line up with TRBD2. After removal of 6 bases from V and 2 bases from J, the junction contained 7 bases not matched to a gene. The germline V gene encodes CDR1 DFQATT and CDR2 SNEGSKA (reference sequence). This CDR3 spans 14 amino acids. The CDR3 is CSAFRGGFTDTQYF. The covered CDR3 bases are TGCAGTGCCTTTCGCGGGGGGTTCACAGATACG.

To note about this clone: Read data end 3 residues before the CDR3 end; the end is taken from the germline J gene. The chain employs TRBV11-2 and TRBJ2-3; D might be TRBD2 (5 bases). Germline lookup yields CDR1 SGHAT and CDR2 FQNNGV. The CDR3 is 14 residues long. This CDR3 is CASSRGDRQETQYF. Incomplete CDR3 DNA: TGTGCCAGCAGCCGGGGAGACCGGCAAGAGACG.

Of note for this clone: The observed sequence ends 3 residues before the CDR3 terminus, with the missing tail filled in from the germline J gene. This chain joins TRBV6-1 and TRBJ1-2, with D possibly being TRBD1 (5 bases). The CDR3 runs 15 residues. The V gene's germline CDR1 is MNHNS and CDR2 SASEGT. CDR3 region: CASSVFQGELGGYTF. The part of the CDR3 DNA that was read is TGTGCCAGCAGTGTCTTCCAGGGAGAACTCGGCGGC.

Turning to this clone: The DNA ends 3 residues before the CDR3 does, and the rest of the CDR3 is filled in from the germline J gene. The chain recombines TRBV27 with TRBJ2-3, with 14 nucleotides matching TRBD2. Germline V gives CDR1 MNHEY, CDR2 SMNVEV (reference sequence). The CDR3 length is 19 residues. The V segment lost 3 bases and the J segment 0 bases; nucleotides outside the gene matches: 8. Partial CDR3 DNA: TGTGCCAGCAGTTTCGGGGGGACTAGCGGGGGACCAAGCACAGATACG. Translating gives CASSFGGTSGGPSTDT. The CDR3 in its entirety is CASSFGGTSGGPSTDTQYF.